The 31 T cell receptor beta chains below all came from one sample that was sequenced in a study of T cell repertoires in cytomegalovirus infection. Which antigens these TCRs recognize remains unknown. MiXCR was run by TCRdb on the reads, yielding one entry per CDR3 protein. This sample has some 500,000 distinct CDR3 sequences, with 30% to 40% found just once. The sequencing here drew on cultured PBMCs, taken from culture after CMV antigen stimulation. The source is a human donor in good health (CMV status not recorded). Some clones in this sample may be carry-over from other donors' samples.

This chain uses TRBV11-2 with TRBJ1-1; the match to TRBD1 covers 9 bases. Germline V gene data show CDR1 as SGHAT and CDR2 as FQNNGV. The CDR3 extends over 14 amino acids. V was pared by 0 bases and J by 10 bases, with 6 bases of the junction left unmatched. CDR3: CASSLEGTGYGAFF. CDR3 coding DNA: TGTGCCAGCAGCTTAGAAGGGACAGGGTATGGAGCTTTCTTT.

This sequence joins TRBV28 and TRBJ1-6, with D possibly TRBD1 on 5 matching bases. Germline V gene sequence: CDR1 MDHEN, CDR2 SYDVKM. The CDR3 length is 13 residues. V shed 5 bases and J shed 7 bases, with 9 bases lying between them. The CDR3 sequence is CASSRDGNSPLHF. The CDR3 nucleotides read TGTGCCAGCAGTCGGGACGGGAATTCACCCCTCCACTTT.

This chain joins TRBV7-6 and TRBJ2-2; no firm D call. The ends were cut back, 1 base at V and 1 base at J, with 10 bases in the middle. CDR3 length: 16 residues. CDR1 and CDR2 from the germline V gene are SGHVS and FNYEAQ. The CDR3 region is CASSLDGSLNTGELFF. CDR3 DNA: TGTGCCAGCAGCTTAGACGGCAGCCTGAACACCGGGGAGCTGTTTTTT.

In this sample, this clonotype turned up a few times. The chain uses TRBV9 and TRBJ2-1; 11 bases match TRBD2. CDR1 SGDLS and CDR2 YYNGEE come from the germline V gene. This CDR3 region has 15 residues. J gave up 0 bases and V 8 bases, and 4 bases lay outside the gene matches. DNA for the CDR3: TGTGCCAGTTCTAGCGGGAGGCGCTCCTACAATGAGCAGTTCTTC. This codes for CASSSGRRSYNEQFF.

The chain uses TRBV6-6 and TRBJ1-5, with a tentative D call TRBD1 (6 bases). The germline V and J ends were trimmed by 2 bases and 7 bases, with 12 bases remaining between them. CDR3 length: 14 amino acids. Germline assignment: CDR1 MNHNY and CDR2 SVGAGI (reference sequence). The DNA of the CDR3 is TGTGCCAGCAGTTACAGGACAGTGCGACAGCCCCAGCATTTT. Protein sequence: CASSYRTVRQPQHF.

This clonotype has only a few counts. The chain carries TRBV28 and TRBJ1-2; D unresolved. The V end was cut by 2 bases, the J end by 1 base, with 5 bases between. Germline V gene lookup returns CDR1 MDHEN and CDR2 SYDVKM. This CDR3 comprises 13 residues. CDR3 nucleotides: TGTGCCAGCAGTTTACCGGTTAACTATGGCTACACCTTC. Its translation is CASSLPVNYGYTF.

CDR3: CSASPLKETQYF. The CDR3 DNA is TGCAGTGCTAGCCCCCTTAAAGAGACCCAGTACTTC. The chain has TRBV20-1 and TRBJ2-5; D gene uncertain. This CDR3 is 12 amino acids long. Germline V CDR1 and CDR2: DFQATT, SNEGSKA (reference sequence). V was cut by 3 bases and J by 3 bases, with 8 bases left in between.

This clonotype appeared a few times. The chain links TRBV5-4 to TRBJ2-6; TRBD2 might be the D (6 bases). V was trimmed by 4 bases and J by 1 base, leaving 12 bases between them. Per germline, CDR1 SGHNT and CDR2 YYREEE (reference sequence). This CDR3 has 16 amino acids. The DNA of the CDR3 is TGTGCCAGCAGCACCGGGACTCCGTCTGGGGCCAACGTCCTGACTTTC. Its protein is CASSTGTPSGANVLTF.

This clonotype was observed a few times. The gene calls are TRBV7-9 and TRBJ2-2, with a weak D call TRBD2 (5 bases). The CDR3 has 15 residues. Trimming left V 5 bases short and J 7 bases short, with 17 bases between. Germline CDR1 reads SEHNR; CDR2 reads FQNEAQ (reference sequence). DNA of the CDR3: TGTGCCAGCAGCGCAGGAAGGGCCGGGGTCGGGGAGCTGTTTTTT. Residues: CASSAGRAGVGELFF.

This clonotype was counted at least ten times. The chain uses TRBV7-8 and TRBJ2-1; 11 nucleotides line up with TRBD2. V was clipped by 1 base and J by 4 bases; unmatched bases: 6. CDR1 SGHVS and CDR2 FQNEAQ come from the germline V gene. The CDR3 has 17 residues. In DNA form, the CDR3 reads TGTGCCAGCAGCTTAGGGGGGGGACTAGCGGTGTACAATGAGCAGTTCTTC. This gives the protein CASSLGGGLAVYNEQFF. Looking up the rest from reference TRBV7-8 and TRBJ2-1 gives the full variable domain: GAGVSQSPRYKVAKRGQDVALRCDPISGHVSLFWYQQALGQGPEFLTYFQNEAQLDKSGLPSDRFFAERPEGSVSTLKIQRTQQEDSAVYLCASSLGGGLAVYNEQFFGPGTRLTVL.

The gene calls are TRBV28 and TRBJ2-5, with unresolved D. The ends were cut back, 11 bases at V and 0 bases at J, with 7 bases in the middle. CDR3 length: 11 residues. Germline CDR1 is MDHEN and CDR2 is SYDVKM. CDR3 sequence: CACRDQETQYF. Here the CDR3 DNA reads TGTGCCTGCCGGGACCAAGAGACCCAGTACTTC.

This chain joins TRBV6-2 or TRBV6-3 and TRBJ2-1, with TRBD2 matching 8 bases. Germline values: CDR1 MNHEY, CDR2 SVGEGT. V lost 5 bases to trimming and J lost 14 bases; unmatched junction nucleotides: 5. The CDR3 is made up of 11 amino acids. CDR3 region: CASSQAGVKFF. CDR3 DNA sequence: TGTGCCAGCAGTCAAGCGGGAGTCAAGTTCTTC.

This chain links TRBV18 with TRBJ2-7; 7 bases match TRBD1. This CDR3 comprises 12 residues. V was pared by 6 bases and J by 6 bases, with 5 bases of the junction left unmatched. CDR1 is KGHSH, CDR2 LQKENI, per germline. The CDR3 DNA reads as TGTGCCAGCTCGCCGACAGGGCCCGAGCAGTACTTC. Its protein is CASSPTGPEQYF.

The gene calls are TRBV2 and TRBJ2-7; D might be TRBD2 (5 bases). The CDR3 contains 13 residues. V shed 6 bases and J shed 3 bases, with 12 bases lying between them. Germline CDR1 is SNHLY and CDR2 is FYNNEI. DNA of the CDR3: TGTGCCAGCAGATTGAACGGGGACTACGAGCAGTACGTC. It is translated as CASRLNGDYEQYV.

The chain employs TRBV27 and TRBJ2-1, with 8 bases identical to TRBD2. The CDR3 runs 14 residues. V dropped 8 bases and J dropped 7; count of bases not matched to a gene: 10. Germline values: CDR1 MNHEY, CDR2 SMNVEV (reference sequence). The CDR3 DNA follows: TGTGCCAGCTTCAGCGGGAGTCGGTATAATGAGCAGTTCTTC. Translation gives CASFSGSRYNEQFF.

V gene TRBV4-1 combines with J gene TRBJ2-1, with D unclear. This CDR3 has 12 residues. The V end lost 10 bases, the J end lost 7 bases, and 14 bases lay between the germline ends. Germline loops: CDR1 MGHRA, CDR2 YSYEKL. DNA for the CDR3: TGCGCCAACCGGACGCCTTCAAATGAGCAGTTCTTC. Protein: CANRTPSNEQFF.

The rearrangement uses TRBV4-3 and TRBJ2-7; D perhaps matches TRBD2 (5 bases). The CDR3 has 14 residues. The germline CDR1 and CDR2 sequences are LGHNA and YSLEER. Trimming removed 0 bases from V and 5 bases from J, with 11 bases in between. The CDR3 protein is CASSQDLLRDEQYF. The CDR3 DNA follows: TGCGCCAGCAGCCAAGACCTCCTGCGGGACGAGCAGTACTTC.

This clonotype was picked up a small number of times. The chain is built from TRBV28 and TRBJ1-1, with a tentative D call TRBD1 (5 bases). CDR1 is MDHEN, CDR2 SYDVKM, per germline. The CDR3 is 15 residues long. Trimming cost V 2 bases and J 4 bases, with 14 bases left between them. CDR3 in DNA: TGTGCCAGCAGTTTACGACAGACTAAAATCACTGAAGCTTTCTTT. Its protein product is CASSLRQTKITEAFF. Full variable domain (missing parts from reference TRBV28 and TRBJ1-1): DVKVTQSSRYLVKRTGEKVFLECVQDMDHENMFWYRQDPGLGLRLIYFSYDVKMKEKGDIPEGYSVSREKKERFSLILESASTNQTSMYLCASSLRQTKITEAFFGQGTRLTVV.

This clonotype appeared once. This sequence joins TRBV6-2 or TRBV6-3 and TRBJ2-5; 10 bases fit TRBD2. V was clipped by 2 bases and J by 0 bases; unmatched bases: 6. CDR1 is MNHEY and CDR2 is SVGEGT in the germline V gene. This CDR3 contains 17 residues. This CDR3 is CASSYPGLAIHQETQYF. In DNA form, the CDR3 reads TGTGCCAGCAGTTACCCGGGACTAGCGATTCACCAAGAGACCCAGTACTTC.

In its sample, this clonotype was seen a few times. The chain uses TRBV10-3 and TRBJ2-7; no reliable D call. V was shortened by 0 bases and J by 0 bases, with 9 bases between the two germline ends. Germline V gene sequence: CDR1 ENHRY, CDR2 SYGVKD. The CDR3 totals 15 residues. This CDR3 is CAISESGGSSYEQYF. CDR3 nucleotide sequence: TGTGCCATCAGTGAGTCTGGCGGAAGCTCCTACGAGCAGTACTTC.

The CDR3 reads CASSYVGAHEQYF. The CDR3 region has the DNA TGTGCCAGCAGTTACGTGGGGGCGCACGAGCAGTACTTC. The chain uses TRBV6-2 or TRBV6-3 and TRBJ2-7, with D tentatively TRBD1 (6 bases). V gave up 2 bases and J gave up 5 bases, with 10 bases separating them. The CDR3 extends over 13 amino acids. Germline CDR1 is MNHEY and CDR2 is SVGEGT.

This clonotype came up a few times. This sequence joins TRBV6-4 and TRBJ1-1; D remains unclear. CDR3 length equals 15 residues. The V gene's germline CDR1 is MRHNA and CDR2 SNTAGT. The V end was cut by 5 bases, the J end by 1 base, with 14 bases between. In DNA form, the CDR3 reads TGTGCCAGCAGTATCGACGGAGCATCGAACACTGAAGCTTTCTTT. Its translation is CASSIDGASNTEAFF.

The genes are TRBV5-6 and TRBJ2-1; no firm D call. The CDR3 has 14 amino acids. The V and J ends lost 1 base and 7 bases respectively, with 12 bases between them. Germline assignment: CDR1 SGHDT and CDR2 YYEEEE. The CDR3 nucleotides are TGTGCCAGCAGCTTGTTTCGGTTTATGAATGAGCAGTTCTTC. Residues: CASSLFRFMNEQFF.

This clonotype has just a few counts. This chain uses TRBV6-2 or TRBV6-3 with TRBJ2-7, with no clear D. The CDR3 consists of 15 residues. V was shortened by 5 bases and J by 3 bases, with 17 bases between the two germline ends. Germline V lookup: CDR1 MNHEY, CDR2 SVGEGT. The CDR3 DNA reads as TGTGCCAGCAGTCAACACCTACGGCAGAACTACGAGCAGTACTTC. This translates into CASSQHLRQNYEQYF.

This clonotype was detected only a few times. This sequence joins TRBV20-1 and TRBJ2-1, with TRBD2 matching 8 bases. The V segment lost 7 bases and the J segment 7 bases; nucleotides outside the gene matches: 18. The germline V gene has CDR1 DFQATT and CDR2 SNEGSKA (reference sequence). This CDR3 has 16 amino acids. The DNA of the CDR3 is TGCAGTGTCAGGGCGGGCGGGGGGATTGGAAGGAATGAGCAGTTCTTC. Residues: CSVRAGGGIGRNEQFF.

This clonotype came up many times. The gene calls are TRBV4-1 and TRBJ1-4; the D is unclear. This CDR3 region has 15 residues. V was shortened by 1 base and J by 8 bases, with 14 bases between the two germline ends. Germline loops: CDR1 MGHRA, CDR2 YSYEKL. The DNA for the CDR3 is TGCGCCAGCAGCCAAGTCGGAGGACTGGGAGAAAAACTGTTTTTT. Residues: CASSQVGGLGEKLFF.

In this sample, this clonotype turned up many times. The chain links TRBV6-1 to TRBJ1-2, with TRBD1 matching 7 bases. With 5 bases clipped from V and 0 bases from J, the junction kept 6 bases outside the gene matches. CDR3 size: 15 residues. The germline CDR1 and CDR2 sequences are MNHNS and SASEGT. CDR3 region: CASSSGGAANYGYTF. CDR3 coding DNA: TGTGCCAGCAGTTCAGGGGGGGCCGCTAACTATGGCTACACCTTC.

CDR3 sequence reads: CASSHGLEGYNEQFF. The CDR3 nucleotides read TGTGCCAGCAGCCACGGACTAGAGGGCTACAATGAGCAGTTCTTC. J is TRBJ2-1 and V is TRBV7-9; 7 positions match TRBD2. This CDR3 has 15 residues. Germline CDR1 SEHNR, CDR2 FQNEAQ (reference sequence). After removal of 5 bases from V and 3 bases from J, the junction contained 7 bases not matched to a gene.

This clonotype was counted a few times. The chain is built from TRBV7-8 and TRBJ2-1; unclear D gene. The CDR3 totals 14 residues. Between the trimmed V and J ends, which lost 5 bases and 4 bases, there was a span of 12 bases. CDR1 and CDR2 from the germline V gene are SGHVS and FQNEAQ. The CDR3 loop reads CASSPQTNYNEQFF. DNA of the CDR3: TGTGCCAGCAGCCCACAGACGAATTACAATGAGCAGTTCTTC.

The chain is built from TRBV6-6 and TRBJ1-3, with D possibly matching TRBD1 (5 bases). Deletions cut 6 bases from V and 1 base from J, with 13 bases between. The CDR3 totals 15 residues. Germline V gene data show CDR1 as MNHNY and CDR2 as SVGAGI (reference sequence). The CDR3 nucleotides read TGTGCCAGCAGATCCCCCCGACAGTCTGGAAACACCATATATTTT. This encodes CASRSPRQSGNTIYF.

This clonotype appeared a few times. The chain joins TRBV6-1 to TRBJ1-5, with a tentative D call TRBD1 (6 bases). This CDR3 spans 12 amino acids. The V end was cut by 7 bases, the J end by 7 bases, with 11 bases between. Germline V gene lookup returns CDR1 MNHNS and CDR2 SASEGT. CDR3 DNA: TGTGCCAGCACTTCCGGGGGCCAGCCCCAGCATTTT. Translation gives CASTSGGQPQHF.